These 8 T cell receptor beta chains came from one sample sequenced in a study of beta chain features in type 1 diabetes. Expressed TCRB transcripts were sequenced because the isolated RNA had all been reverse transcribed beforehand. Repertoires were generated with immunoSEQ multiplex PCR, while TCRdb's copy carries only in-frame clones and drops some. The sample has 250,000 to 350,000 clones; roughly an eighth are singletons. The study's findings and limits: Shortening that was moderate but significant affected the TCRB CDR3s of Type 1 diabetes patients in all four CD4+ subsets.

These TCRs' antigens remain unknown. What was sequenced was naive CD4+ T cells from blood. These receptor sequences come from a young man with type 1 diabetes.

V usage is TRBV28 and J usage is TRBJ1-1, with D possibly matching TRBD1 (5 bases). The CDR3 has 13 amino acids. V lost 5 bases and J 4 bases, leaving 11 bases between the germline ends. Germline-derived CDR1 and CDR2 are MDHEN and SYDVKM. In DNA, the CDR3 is TGTGCCAGCAGTCCGCCTAGGGGCACTGAAGCTTTCTTT. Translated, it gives CASSPPRGTEAFF.

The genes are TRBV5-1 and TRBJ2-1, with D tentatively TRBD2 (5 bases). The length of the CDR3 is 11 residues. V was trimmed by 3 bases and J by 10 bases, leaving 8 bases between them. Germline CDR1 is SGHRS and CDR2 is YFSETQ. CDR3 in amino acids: CASSYQREQFF. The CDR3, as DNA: TGCGCCAGCAGCTACCAGCGGGAGCAGTTCTTC.

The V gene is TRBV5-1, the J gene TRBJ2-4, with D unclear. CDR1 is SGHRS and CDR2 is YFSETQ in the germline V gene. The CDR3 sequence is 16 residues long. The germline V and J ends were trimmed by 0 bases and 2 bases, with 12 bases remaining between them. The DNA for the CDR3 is TGCGCCAGCAGCTTGGGACTGGGTTTAACCAAAAACATTCAGTACTTC. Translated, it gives CASSLGLGLTKNIQYF.

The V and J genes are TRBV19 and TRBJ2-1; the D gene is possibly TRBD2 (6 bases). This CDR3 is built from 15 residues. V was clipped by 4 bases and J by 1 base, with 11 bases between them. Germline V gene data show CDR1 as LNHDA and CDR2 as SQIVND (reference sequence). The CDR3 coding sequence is TGTGCCAGTAGTAGGAGGGCCGGATCCTACAATGAGCAGTTCTTC. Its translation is CASSRRAGSYNEQFF.

The CDR3 DNA reads TGCAGCTCAACCCCTCAGGGGATCGGGACAGATACGCAGTATTTT. Its protein is CSSTPQGIGTDTQYF. The V call is TRBV29-1, the J call TRBJ2-3; tentative D call: TRBD1 (6 bases). Germline V gene lookup returns CDR1 SQVTM and CDR2 ANQGSEA. This CDR3 contains 15 residues. The ends were cut back, 8 bases at V and 3 bases at J, with 21 bases in the middle.

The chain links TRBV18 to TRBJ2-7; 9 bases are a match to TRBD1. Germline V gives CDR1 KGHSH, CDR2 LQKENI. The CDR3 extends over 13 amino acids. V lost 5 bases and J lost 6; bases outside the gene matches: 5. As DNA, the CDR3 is TGTGCCAGCTCAGCGGGACAGGGACTCGAGCAGTACTTC. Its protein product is CASSAGQGLEQYF.

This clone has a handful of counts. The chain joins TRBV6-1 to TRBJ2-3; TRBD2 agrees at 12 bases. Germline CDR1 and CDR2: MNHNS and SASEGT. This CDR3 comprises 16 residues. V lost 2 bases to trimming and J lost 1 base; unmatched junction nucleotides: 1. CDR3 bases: TGTGCCAGCAGTGAATCTAGCGGGAGGGGCACAGATACGCAGTATTTT. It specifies CASSESSGRGTDTQYF.

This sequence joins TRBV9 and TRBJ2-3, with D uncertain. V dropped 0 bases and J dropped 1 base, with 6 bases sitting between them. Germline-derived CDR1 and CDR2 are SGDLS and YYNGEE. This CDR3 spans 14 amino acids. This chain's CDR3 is CASSVESGTDTQYF. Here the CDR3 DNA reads TGTGCCAGCAGCGTAGAAAGCGGCACAGATACGCAGTATTTT.